This TCR beta chain was retrieved from a study of beta chain features in type 1 diabetes (dated by TCRdb to the late 2010s). Background on the whole study: Mean age, gender distribution, total cell number and subset yield did not differ between patients and healthy donors. A total of around 110,000,000 sorted cells were examined across all samples, and RNA yield correlated strongly with the number of cells per subset. The study compared the TCRB repertoires of sorted circulating CD4+ T cell subsets in recently diagnosed type 1 diabetes patients with those in matched healthy donors. Regulatory and stem cell-like memory subsets were obtained from only 8 patients and roughly 8 healthy donors, while naive and central memory subsets were obtained from all 30 or so donors. Study-level results and caveats: In all four CD4+ subsets, TCRB CDR3 length was moderately but significantly shorter in type 1 diabetes patients. Because cDNA was sequenced instead of genomic DNA, activated cells with high expression could be over-represented, although the groups did not differ in activation or CD3 levels. Patients with type 1 diabetes made fewer insertions and deleted more nucleotides at VDJ recombination sites, implying thymic rearrangement abnormalities. HLA sub-analyses involved small numbers of individuals, so any influence of HLA type on TCRB rearrangement remained unresolved. The naive, central memory and regulatory TCRB repertoires appeared to resemble one another more closely among patients than among healthy donors. Shorter templates might have been favored by PCR, but patient and control samples were amplified and corrected together, so both groups would have been affected equally by any skew.

All of the isolated RNA was reverse transcribed with the High Capacity cDNA Reverse Transcription Kit, so expressed TCRB transcripts were sequenced. Naive, central memory and regulatory T cell samples underwent deep immunoSEQ sequencing, averaging approximately 3.3 million total reads per sample. Sorted cells were lysed in RLT buffer, and RNA was extracted using DNase-treated RNeasy Micro or Mini kits according to cell number. Each cell subset was processed separately to prevent cross-contamination, with patient and healthy donor samples processed together. The immunoSEQ multiplex PCR was used to amplify TCRB sequences from cDNA, generating 87-bp fragments that spanned the CDR3 region. Sequencing of the amplicons was performed on the Illumina HiSeq platform. The authors processed their data as follows. PCR bias was corrected computationally using synthetic template baselines, and reads within Hamming distance 2 were collapsed, with unmergeable singletons discarded. By aligning reads against IMGT, V, D and J genes, CDR3 length, and insertions or deletions at six rearrangement sites were assigned. Within each subset, clonotype counts were normalized to sorted cell number, after which true diversity and Gini coefficients were computed with the tcR R package. Repertoire sharing was quantified using the overlap coefficient calculated on TCRB nucleotide sequences. Out-of-frame TCRB sequences from naive cells were analyzed as a proxy for the pre-selection repertoire. TCRdb obtained this table from immuneACCESS and retained in-frame rearrangements with V and J assigned. These tables miss some clones; where compared with another copy, unresolved V genes account for less than half of the shortfall, and the remainder is unexplained. D and trimming come from the DNA, and the V and J calls and clone size come from that table. This sample has 630,000 or so clones in its table, and over 11% of those were observed once. 0.04% of the sample is in the top ten clones.

Concerning this clone itself: No antigen is known for it. No much larger clonotype is one base removed from it; base qualities were not supplied.

V and J are truncated by 2 bases and 6 bases respectively, leaving an intervening sequence of 6 bases. Looking up the germline V gene yields CDR1 MGHRA and CDR2 YSYEKL. The CDR3 covers 12 residues, taking in both the cysteine and the phenylalanine. Just CDR3 DNA is preserved here, 36 bases in frame from base 1. A single peripheral blood draw of about 116 mL on average was collected from each donor into heparinised tubes. Using a panel that included CD45RO, CCR7, CD25, CD127, CD95 and CD27, naive, central memory, regulatory and stem cell-like memory CD4+ T cells were sorted on a BD FACSAria II. A purity above 95% was achieved for all sorted populations. PBMCs were isolated immediately by Lymphoprep density gradient centrifugation and stained directly without culture. So that batch effects would be minimized, each experiment stained and sorted samples in pairs, pairing one healthy donor with one patient.

The chain was built from TRBV4-1 and TRBJ2-3; confidence is insufficient to name the D gene. Sequenced sample: naive CD4+ T cells from blood. What the cell subset or site label conveys for this sample: true naive CD4+ T cells. The receptor's source is a man aged 18 to 30 with type 1 diabetes. CDR3 loop: CASSQPRDTQYF. The sequence in DNA is TGCGCCAGCAGCCAACCGAGGGATACGCAGTATTTT.